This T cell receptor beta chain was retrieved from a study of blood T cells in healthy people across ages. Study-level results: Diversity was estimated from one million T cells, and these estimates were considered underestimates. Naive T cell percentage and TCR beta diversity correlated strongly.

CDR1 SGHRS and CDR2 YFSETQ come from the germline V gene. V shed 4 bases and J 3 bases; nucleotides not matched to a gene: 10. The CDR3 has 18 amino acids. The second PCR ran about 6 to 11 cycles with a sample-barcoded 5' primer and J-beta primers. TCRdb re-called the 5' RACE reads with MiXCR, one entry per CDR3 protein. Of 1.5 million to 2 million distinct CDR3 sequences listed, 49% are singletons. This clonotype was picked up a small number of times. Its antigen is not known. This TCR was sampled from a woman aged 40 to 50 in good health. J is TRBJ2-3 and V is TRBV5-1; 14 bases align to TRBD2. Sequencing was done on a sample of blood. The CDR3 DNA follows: TGCGCCAGCAGCCCCGGGACTAGCGGGGGCGCCCGGACAGATACGCAGTATTTT. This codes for CASSPGTSGGARTDTQYF. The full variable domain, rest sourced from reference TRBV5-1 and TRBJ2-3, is KAGVTQTPRYLIKTRGQQVTLSCSPISGHRSVSWYQQTPGQGLQFLFEYFSETQRNKGNFPGRFSGRQFSNSRSEMNVSTLELGDSALYLCASSPGTSGGARTDTQYFGPGTRLTVL.